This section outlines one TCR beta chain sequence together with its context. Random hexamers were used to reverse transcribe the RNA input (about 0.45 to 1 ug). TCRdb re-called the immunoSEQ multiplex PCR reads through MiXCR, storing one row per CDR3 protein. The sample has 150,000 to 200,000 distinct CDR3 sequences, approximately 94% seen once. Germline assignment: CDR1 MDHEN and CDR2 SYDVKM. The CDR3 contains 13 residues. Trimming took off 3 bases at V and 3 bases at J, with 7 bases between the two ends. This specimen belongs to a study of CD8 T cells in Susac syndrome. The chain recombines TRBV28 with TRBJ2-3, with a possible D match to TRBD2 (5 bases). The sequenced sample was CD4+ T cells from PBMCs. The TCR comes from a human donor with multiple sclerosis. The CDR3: CASSFRRTDTQYF. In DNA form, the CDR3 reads TGTGCCAGCAGTTTCCGGAGGACAGATACGCAGTATTTT.